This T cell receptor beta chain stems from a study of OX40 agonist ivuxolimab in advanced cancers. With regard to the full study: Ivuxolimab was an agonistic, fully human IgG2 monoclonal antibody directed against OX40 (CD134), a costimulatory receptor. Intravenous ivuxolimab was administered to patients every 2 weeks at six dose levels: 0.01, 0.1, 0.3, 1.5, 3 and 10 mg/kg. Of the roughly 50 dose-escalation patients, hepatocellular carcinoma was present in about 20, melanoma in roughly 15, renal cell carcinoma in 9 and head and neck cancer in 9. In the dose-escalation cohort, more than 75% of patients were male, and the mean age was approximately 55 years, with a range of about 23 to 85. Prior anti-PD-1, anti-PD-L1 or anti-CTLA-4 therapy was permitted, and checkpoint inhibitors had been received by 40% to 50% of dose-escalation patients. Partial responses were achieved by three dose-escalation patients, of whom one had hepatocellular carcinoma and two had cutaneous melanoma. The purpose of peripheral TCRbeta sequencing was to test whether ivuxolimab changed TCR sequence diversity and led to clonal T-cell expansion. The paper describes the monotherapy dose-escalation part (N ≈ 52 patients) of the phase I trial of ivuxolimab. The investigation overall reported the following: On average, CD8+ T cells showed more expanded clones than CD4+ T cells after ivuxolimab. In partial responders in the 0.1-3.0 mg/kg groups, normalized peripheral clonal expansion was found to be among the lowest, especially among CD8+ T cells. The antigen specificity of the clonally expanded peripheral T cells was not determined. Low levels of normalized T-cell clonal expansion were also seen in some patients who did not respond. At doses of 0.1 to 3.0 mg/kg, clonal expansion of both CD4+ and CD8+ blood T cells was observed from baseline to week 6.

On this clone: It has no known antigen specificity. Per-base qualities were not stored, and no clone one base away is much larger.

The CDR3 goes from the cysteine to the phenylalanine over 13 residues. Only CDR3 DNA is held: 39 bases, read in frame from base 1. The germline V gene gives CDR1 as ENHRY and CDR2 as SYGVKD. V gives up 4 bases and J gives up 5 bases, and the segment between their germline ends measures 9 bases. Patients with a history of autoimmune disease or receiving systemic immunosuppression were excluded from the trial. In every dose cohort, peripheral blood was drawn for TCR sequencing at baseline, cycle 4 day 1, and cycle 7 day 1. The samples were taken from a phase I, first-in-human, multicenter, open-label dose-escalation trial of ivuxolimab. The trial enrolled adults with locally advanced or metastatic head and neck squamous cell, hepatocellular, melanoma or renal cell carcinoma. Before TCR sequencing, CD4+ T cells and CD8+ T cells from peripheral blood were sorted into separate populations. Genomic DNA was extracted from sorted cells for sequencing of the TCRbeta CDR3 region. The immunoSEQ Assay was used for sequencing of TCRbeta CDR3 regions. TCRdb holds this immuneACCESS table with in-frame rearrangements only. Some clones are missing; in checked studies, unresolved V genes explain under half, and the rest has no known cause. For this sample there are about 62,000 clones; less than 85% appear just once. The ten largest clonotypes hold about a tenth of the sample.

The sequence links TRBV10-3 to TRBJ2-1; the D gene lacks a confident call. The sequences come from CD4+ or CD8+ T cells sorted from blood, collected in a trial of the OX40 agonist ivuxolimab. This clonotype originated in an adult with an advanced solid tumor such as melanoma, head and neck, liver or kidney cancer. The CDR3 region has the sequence CAISVGENNEQFF. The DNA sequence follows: TGTGCCATCAGTGTAGGAGAGAACAATGAGCAGTTCTTC.